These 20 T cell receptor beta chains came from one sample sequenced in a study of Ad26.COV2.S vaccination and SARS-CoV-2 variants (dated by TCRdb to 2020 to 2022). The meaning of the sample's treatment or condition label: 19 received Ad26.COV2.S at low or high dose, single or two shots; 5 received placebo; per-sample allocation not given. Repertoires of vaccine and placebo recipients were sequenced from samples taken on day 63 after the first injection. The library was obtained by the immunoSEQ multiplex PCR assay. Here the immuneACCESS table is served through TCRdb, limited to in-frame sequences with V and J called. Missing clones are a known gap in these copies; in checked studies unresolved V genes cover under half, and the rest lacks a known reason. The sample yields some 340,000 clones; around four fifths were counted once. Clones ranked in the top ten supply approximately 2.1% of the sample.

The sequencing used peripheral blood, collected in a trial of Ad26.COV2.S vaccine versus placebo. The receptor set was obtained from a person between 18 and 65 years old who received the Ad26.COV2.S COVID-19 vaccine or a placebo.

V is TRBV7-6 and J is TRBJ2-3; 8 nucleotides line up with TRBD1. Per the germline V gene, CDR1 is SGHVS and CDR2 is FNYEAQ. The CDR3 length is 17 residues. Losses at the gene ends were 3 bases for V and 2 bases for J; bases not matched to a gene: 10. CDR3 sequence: CASSFSTGTGPTDTQYF. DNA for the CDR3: TGTGCCAGCAGCTTTTCTACCGGGACAGGTCCCACAGATACGCAGTATTTT.

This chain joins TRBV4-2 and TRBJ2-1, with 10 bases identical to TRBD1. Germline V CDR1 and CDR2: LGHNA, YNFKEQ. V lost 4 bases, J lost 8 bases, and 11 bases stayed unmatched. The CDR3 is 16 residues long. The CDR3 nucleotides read TGTGCCAGCAGCCTTAATCCCGGGACAGGGGTGGATGAGCAGTTCTTC. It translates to CASSLNPGTGVDEQFF.

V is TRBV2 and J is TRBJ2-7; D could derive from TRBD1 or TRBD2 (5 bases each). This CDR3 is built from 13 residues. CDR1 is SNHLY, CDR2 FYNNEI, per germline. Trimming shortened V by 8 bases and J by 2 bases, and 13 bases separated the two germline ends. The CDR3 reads CASGEGRTYEQYF. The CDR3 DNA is TGTGCCAGCGGCGAGGGACGGACCTACGAGCAGTACTTC.

CDR3 loop: CASSPGGGESYNEQFF. The CDR3 DNA reads as TGTGCCAGCAGCCCCGGCGGGGGGGAGTCCTACAATGAGCAGTTCTTC. V is TRBV3-1 (or the pseudogene TRBV3-2) and J is TRBJ2-1; 9 bases fit TRBD2. CDR1 is LGHDT, CDR2 YNNKEL, per germline (reference sequence). The J segment lost 1 base and the V segment lost 4 bases, leaving 5 bases of the junction unmatched. This CDR3 is 16 amino acids long.

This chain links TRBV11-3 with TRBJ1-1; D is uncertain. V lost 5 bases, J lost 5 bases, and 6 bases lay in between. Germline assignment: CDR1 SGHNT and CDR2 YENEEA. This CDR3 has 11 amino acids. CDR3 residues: CASSKKTEAFF. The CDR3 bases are TGTGCCAGCAGCAAGAAAACTGAAGCTTTCTTT. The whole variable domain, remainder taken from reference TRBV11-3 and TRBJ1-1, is EAGVVQSPRYKIIEKKQPVAFWCNPISGHNTLYWYLQNLGQGPELLIRYENEEAVDDSQLPKDRFSAERLKGVDSTLKIQPAELGDSAVYLCASSKKTEAFFGQGTRLTVV.

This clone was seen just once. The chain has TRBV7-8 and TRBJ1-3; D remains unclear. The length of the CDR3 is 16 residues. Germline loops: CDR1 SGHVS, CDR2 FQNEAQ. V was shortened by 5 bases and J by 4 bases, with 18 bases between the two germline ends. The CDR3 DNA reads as TGTGCCAGCAGCGCGAGAGCCCAGGTCTTCGGAAACACCATATATTTT. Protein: CASSARAQVFGNTIYF.

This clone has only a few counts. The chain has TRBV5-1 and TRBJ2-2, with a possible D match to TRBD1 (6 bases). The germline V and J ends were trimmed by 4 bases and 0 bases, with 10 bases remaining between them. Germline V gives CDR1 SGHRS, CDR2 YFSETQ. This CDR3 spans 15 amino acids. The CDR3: CASSLDRPNTGELFF. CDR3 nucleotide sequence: TGCGCCAGCAGCCTGGACAGACCGAACACCGGGGAGCTGTTTTTT.

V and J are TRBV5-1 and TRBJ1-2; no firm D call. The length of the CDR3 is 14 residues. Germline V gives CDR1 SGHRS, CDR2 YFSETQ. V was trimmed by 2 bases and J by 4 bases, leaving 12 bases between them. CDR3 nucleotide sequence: TGCGCCAGCAGCTTATGGACCGCCGCCTATGGCTACACCTTC. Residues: CASSLWTAAYGYTF.

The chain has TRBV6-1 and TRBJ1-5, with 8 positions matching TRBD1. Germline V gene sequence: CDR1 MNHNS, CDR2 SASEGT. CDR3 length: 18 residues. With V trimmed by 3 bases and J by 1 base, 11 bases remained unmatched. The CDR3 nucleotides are TGTGCCAGCAGTGATTCGACAGGGGACGGGAGGAGCAATCAGCCCCAGCATTTT. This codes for CASSDSTGDGRSNQPQHF.

CDR3 sequence reads: CASSILYRPYEQYF. As DNA, the CDR3 is TGTGCCAGTAGTATTCTATACAGGCCTTACGAGCAGTACTTC. The V and J genes are TRBV19 and TRBJ2-7; tentative D call: TRBD1 (5 bases). Germline CDR1 is LNHDA and CDR2 is SQIVND (reference sequence). The CDR3 is made up of 14 amino acids. V shed 3 bases and J shed 4 bases, with 13 bases lying between them.

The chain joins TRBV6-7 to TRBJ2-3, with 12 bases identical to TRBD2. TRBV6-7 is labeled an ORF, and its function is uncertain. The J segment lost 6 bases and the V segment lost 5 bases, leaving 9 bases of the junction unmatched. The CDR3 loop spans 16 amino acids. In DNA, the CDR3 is TGTGCCAGCAGTCCGACGACTAGCGGGGGAAATGATACGCAGTATTTT. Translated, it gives CASSPTTSGGNDTQYF.

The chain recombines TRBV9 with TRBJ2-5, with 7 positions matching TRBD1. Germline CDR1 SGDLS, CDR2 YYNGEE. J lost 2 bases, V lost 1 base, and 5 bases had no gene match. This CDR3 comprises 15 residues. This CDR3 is CASSVTGTAQETQYF. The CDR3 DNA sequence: TGTGCCAGCAGCGTAACTGGGACAGCTCAAGAGACCCAGTACTTC. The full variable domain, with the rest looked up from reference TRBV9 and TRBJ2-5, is DSGVTQTPKHLITATGQRVTLRCSPRSGDLSVYWYQQSLDQGLQFLIQYYNGEERAKGNILERFSAQQFPDLHSELNLSSLELGDSALYFCASSVTGTAQETQYFGPGTRLLVL.

This CDR3 is CASSLVPQGATNIQYF. The CDR3 DNA follows: TGCGCCAGCAGCTTGGTTCCACAGGGGGCAACGAACATTCAGTACTTC. The J gene is TRBJ2-4, the V gene TRBV5-1, with 9 bases aligning to TRBD1. There are 16 residues in the CDR3. CDR1 SGHRS and CDR2 YFSETQ come from the germline V gene. Germline trimming cut 0 bases from V and 7 bases from J; bases unmatched to any gene: 8.

CDR3 nucleotides: TGTGCCAGCAGTTCTCCTGGACGGACTTACTATGGCTACACCTTC. Translating it yields CASSSPGRTYYGYTF. This chain connects TRBV6-5 to TRBJ1-2; D gene uncertain. CDR1 and CDR2 from the germline V gene are MNHEY and SVGAGI. The CDR3 loop spans 15 amino acids. The V end was cut by 4 bases, the J end by 3 bases, with 15 bases between.

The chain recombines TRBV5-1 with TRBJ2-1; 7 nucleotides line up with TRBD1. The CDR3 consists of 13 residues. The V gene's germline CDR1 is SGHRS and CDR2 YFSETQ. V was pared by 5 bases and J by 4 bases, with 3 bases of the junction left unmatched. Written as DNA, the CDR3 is TGCGCCAGCAGTACGGGACAGTACAATGAGCAGTTCTTC. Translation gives CASSTGQYNEQFF.

As DNA, the CDR3 is TGTGCCAGCAGCTTATGGCCACCCTGGCATCAGCCCCAGCATTTT. This encodes CASSLWPPWHQPQHF. This chain uses TRBV11-1 with TRBJ1-5; D is unresolved. Per the germline V gene, CDR1 is SGHAT and CDR2 is FQDESV (reference sequence). The CDR3 loop spans 15 amino acids. The V end lost 2 bases, the J end lost 5 bases, and 13 bases lay between the germline ends.

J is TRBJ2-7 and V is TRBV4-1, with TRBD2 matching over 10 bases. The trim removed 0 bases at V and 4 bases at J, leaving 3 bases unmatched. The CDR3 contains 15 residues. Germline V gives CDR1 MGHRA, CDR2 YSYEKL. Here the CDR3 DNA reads TGCGCCAGCAGCCAAGAACTAGCGGGGTTATACGAGCAGTACTTC. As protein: CASSQELAGLYEQYF.

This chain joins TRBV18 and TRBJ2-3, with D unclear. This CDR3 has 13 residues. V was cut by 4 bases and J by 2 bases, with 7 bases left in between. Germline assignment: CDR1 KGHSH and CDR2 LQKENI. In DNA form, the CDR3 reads TGTGCCAGCTCACTAGGGAACACAGATACGCAGTATTTT. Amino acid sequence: CASSLGNTDTQYF.

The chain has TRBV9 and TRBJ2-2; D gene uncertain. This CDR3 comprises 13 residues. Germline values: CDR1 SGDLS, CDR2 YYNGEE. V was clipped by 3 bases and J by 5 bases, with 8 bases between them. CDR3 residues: CASSEQVTGELFF. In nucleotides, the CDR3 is TGTGCCAGCAGCGAGCAGGTTACCGGGGAGCTGTTTTTT.

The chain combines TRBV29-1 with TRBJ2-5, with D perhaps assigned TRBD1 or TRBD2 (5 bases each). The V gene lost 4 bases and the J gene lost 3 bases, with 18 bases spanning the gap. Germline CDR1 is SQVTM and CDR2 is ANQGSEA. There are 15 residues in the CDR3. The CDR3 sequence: CSVAEPGRREETQYF. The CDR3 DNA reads TGCAGCGTTGCAGAACCGGGACGTAGGGAAGAGACCCAGTACTTC.